The 30 T cell receptor beta chains below all came from one sample that was sequenced in a study of T cell repertoires in cytomegalovirus infection. For these TCRs, the target antigens are not known. TCRdb re-derived calls from the reads in MiXCR, one entry per CDR3 protein. The data show around 540,000 distinct CDR3 sequences, around 35% seen once. Material: cultured PBMCs, obtained from culture after CMV antigen stimulation. These receptors were collected from a human donor in good health (CMV status not recorded). Some clones in this sample may be carry-over from other donors' samples.

This clonotype was seen many times. The chain employs TRBV7-2 and TRBJ2-5; 13 bases line up with TRBD2. This CDR3 contains 16 residues. J was trimmed by 5 bases and V by 6 bases; bases with no gene match: 9. CDR1 is SGHTA, CDR2 FQGNSA, per germline. The CDR3 is CASSHGLAGVGETQYF. The DNA of the CDR3 is TGTGCCAGCAGTCACGGACTAGCGGGAGTAGGGGAGACCCAGTACTTC. Combining the CDR3 with reference TRBV7-2 and TRBJ2-5 gives the whole variable domain GAGVSQSPSNKVTEKGKDVELRCDPISGHTALYWYRQSLGQGLEFLIYFQGNSAPDKSGLPSDRFSAERTGGSVSTLTIQRTQQEDSAVYLCASSHGLAGVGETQYFGPGTRLLVL.

The chain recombines TRBV6-5 with TRBJ2-1; the match to TRBD2 covers 16 bases. CDR1 MNHEY and CDR2 SVGAGI come from the germline V gene. This CDR3 has 17 amino acids. J gave up 9 bases and V 0 bases, and 5 bases lay outside the gene matches. The CDR3 region has the DNA TGTGCCAGCAGTTACTCGGGACTAGCGGGAGGGCCTAGTGAGCAGTTCTTC. It encodes CASSYSGLAGGPSEQFF.

Ten or more counts support this clonotype. The chain's CDR3 is CASKGQANQPQHF. The CDR3 DNA reads TGTGCCAGCAAGGGACAGGCCAATCAGCCCCAGCATTTT. J is TRBJ1-5 and V is TRBV7-2, with 8 bases aligning to TRBD1. This CDR3 has 13 residues. Germline loops: CDR1 SGHTA, CDR2 FQGNSA. The V segment lost 7 bases and the J segment 3 bases; nucleotides outside the gene matches: 2.

The chain is built from TRBV15 and TRBJ2-2; 8 bases are shared with TRBD1. V was pared by 3 bases and J by 0 bases, with 0 bases of the junction left unmatched. CDR1 is LNHNV, CDR2 YYDKDF, per germline (reference sequence). CDR3 length: 15 residues. The CDR3 nucleotides read TGTGCCACCAGCAGGGACAGGGCGAACACCGGGGAGCTGTTTTTT. Amino acids: CATSRDRANTGELFF.

This clonotype was picked up one time. This rearrangement joins TRBV20-1 to TRBJ2-1, with TRBD2 matching over 9 bases. The germline gives CDR1 DFQATT, CDR2 SNEGSKA (reference sequence). V dropped 5 bases and J dropped 4; count of bases not matched to a gene: 9. This CDR3 comprises 15 residues. The CDR3 here is CSAPRSTSGYNEQFF. CDR3 coding DNA: TGCAGTGCTCCCAGATCGACTAGCGGATACAATGAGCAGTTCTTC.

Only a few counts were recorded for this clonotype. V gene TRBV6-1 combines with J gene TRBJ2-1; 9 nucleotides agree with TRBD2. The germline V gene encodes CDR1 MNHNS and CDR2 SASEGT. CDR3 size: 16 residues. Trimming at V came to 6 bases and at J to 5 bases, leaving 11 bases not matched to a gene. CDR3 region: CASSYRFAGGDNEQFF. The DNA of the CDR3 is TGTGCCAGCAGCTACCGGTTTGCGGGAGGGGACAATGAGCAGTTCTTC.

This chain uses TRBV27 with TRBJ1-2; 8 bases are a match to TRBD1. Germline V lookup: CDR1 MNHEY, CDR2 SMNVEV (reference sequence). The V segment lost 4 bases and the J segment 3 bases; nucleotides outside the gene matches: 19. The CDR3 loop spans 19 amino acids. CDR3 sequence: CASSSSGGPTEYGDYGYTF. The DNA of the CDR3 is TGTGCCAGCAGTTCTTCAGGGGGCCCCACGGAGTACGGGGACTATGGCTACACCTTC.

V gene TRBV12-5 combines with J gene TRBJ2-2; 8 bases fit TRBD2. Germline loops: CDR1 LGHNT, CDR2 FRNRAP. The CDR3 length is 18 residues. The trim removed 2 bases at V and 0 bases at J, leaving 8 bases unmatched. In DNA form, the CDR3 reads TGTGCTAGTGGTTTGTTAGCGGGGCCGCAAACGAACACCGGGGAGCTGTTTTTT. Encoded protein: CASGLLAGPQTNTGELFF.

V is TRBV4-3 and J is TRBJ2-3; unclear D gene. The V and J ends lost 0 bases and 7 bases respectively, with 8 bases between them. The germline gives CDR1 LGHNA, CDR2 YSLEER. The CDR3 runs to 13 residues. The CDR3 sequence: CASSQDRDNTQYF. As DNA, the CDR3 is TGCGCCAGCAGCCAAGATCGAGACAATACGCAGTATTTT.

On this clonotype itself: One end of the junction does not line up with germline, which may come from a read error. This chain connects TRBV30 to TRBJ1-2; maybe TRBD1 (6 bases). The CDR3 runs to 10 residues. Germline lookup yields CDR1 GTSNPN and CDR2 SVGIG (reference sequence). The CDR3 reads CAWSVGQTAF. The CDR3, as DNA: TGTGCCTGGAGTGTCGGACAGACCGCCTTC. Looking up the rest from reference TRBV30 and TRBJ1-2 gives the full variable domain: SQTIHQWPATLVQPVGSPLSLECTVEGTSNPNLYWYRQAAGRGLQLLFYSVGIGQISSEVPQNLSASRPQDRQFILSSKKLLLSDSGFYLCAWSVGQTAFGSGTRLTVV.

The rearrangement joins TRBV2 to TRBJ2-3; a possible D gene is TRBD1 (6 bases). Trimming took 5 bases from V and 1 from J, leaving 19 bases between them. The CDR3 is 17 residues long. Per germline, CDR1 SNHLY and CDR2 FYNNEI. The CDR3 coding sequence is TGTGCCAGCAGTTCCACTTTAACAGGGCTCCGCACAGATACGCAGTATTTT. Translation gives CASSSTLTGLRTDTQYF.

J is TRBJ2-1 and V is TRBV3-1; D may be TRBD2 (5 bases). This CDR3 has 15 amino acids. Trimming left V 1 base short and J 3 bases short, with 10 bases between. Germline assignment: CDR1 LGHDT and CDR2 YNNKEL (reference sequence). Written as DNA, the CDR3 is TGTGCCAGCAGCCAAGGGGTTAGCGTCTACAATGAGCAGTTCTTC. It encodes CASSQGVSVYNEQFF.

The chain is built from TRBV6-1 and TRBJ2-4; D perhaps matches TRBD2 (5 bases). The germline V gene encodes CDR1 MNHNS and CDR2 SASEGT. This CDR3 spans 13 amino acids. Trimming shortened V by 9 bases and J by 7 bases, and 16 bases separated the two germline ends. CDR3: CASTERGGNIQYF. CDR3 in DNA: TGTGCCAGTACTGAACGCGGCGGGAACATTCAGTACTTC.

The chain joins TRBV28 to TRBJ2-3, with D possibly TRBD2 on 6 matching bases. The V gene's germline CDR1 is MDHEN and CDR2 SYDVKM. V lost 5 bases to trimming and J lost 5 bases, with 20 bases between them. CDR3 size: 16 residues. In DNA, the CDR3 is TGTGCCAGCAGTCAAATCCTGGAGCGGGTAGAAGATACGCAGTATTTT. This gives the protein CASSQILERVEDTQYF.

The chain combines TRBV6-2 or TRBV6-3 with TRBJ2-5, with 8 bases aligning to TRBD2. Germline CDR1 and CDR2: MNHEY and SVGEGT. The CDR3 totals 14 residues. V dropped 4 bases and J dropped 7; count of bases not matched to a gene: 8. CDR3 sequence: CASSWAGTSGTQYF. CDR3 coding DNA: TGTGCCAGCAGTTGGGCCGGGACTAGTGGGACCCAGTACTTC.

The chain carries TRBV27 and TRBJ2-6; 11 bases map to TRBD2. V shed 6 bases, J shed 1 base, and the junction held 5 bases outside the gene matches. This CDR3 contains 17 residues. Germline-derived CDR1 and CDR2 are MNHEY and SMNVEV (reference sequence). CDR3 region: CASSWTSGLSGANVLTF. The CDR3 DNA is TGTGCCAGCAGCTGGACTAGCGGGCTATCTGGGGCCAACGTCCTGACTTTC.

This chain links TRBV5-1 with TRBJ2-2, with D hard to call. Trimming removed 2 bases from V and 8 bases from J, with 16 bases in between. CDR1 and CDR2 from the germline V gene are SGHRS and YFSETQ. This CDR3 has 15 amino acids. This CDR3 reads CASSLPDLSEGELFF. DNA for the CDR3: TGCGCCAGCAGCTTACCTGACCTAAGCGAAGGGGAGCTGTTTTTT.

The V and J genes are TRBV28 and TRBJ2-2; D uncertain. Germline CDR1 and CDR2: MDHEN and SYDVKM. V was pared by 4 bases and J by 7 bases, with 16 bases between. This CDR3 comprises 15 residues. This CDR3 is CASSSRRSFDGELFF. The CDR3 DNA reads TGTGCCAGCAGTTCCAGACGGTCTTTCGACGGGGAGCTGTTTTTT. Using reference TRBV28 and TRBJ2-2 for the parts outside the CDR3, the full variable domain is DVKVTQSSRYLVKRTGEKVFLECVQDMDHENMFWYRQDPGLGLRLIYFSYDVKMKEKGDIPEGYSVSREKKERFSLILESASTNQTSMYLCASSSRRSFDGELFFGEGSRLTVL.

The chain carries TRBV4-3 and TRBJ2-7; weak D call: TRBD2 (5 bases). V was cut by 3 bases and J by 2 bases, with 11 bases left in between. CDR3 length: 14 amino acids. Germline V gene data show CDR1 as LGHNA and CDR2 as YSLEER. CDR3 sequence: CASSHGVGTYEQYF. The CDR3 nucleotides read TGCGCCAGCAGCCACGGGGTGGGAACCTACGAGCAGTACTTC.

This sequence joins TRBV6-6 and TRBJ2-5, with D perhaps given as TRBD1 or TRBD2 (5 bases each). The CDR3 sequence is 13 residues long. The germline V and J ends were trimmed by 8 bases and 4 bases, with 14 bases remaining between them. CDR1 and CDR2 from the germline V gene are MNHNY and SVGAGI (reference sequence). The CDR3 sequence: CASGTPARETQYF. The CDR3 DNA reads as TGTGCCAGCGGGACCCCCGCACGAGAGACCCAGTACTTC.

This clonotype was recorded a few times. The chain joins TRBV7-9 to TRBJ1-3, with a weak D call TRBD1 (5 bases). V was shortened by 7 bases and J by 0 bases, with 19 bases between the two germline ends. Germline CDR1 SEHNR, CDR2 FQNEAQ (reference sequence). This CDR3 contains 17 residues. The CDR3 sequence: CASTSTGGGLSGNTIYF. DNA for the CDR3: TGTGCCAGCACCTCAACCGGGGGAGGCCTCTCTGGAAACACCATATATTTT.

The chain couples TRBV12-3 or TRBV12-4 to TRBJ2-3; TRBD2 matches 12 bases. CDR3 length: 17 residues. The V segment lost 8 bases and the J segment 2 bases; nucleotides outside the gene matches: 11. CDR3 sequence reads: CASAHSLAGGPTDTQYF. The CDR3 DNA reads as TGTGCCAGCGCCCACTCACTAGCGGGAGGCCCCACAGATACGCAGTATTTT.

Only a few counts were recorded for this clonotype. The V call is TRBV12-3 or TRBV12-4, the J call TRBJ1-3; 9 bases are shared with TRBD1. This CDR3 has 14 amino acids. Unmatched junction bases numbered 6, after V lost 6 bases and J lost 6 bases. Written as DNA, the CDR3 is TGTGCCAGCAGCACAGACAGGGGGGTAAACACCATATATTTT. Its translation: CASSTDRGVNTIYF.

In this sample, this clonotype turned up a few times. J is TRBJ2-1 and V is TRBV28; 7 positions agree with TRBD1. The CDR3 is 15 amino acids. The trim removed 5 bases at V and 6 bases at J, leaving 10 bases unmatched. Germline CDR1 reads MDHEN; CDR2 reads SYDVKM. Written as DNA, the CDR3 is TGTGCCAGCAGTCCAAACAGGGGAACCCGCAATGAGCAGTTCTTC. It codes for CASSPNRGTRNEQFF.

The V and J genes are TRBV5-1 and TRBJ1-1, with a weak D call TRBD1 (5 bases). Trimming cost V 0 bases and J 7 bases, with 13 bases left between them. Germline V lookup: CDR1 SGHRS, CDR2 YFSETQ. CDR3 length equals 14 residues. CDR3 loop: CASSLAGGDREAFF. CDR3 bases: TGCGCCAGCAGCTTGGCCGGGGGGGATCGTGAAGCTTTCTTT.

Ten or more counts support this clonotype. The rearrangement joins TRBV7-2 to TRBJ2-2; 7 positions agree with TRBD2. CDR3 length equals 15 residues. Trimming cost V 1 base and J 5 bases; bases outside gene matches: 4. The germline gives CDR1 SGHTA, CDR2 FQGNSA. The CDR3 nucleotides read TGTGCCAGCAGCTTAGGCGGGAGCGATACCGGGGAGCTGTTTTTT. Amino acid sequence: CASSLGGSDTGELFF.

The V gene is TRBV12-3 or TRBV12-4, the J gene TRBJ2-7; perhaps TRBD1 as D (5 bases). CDR3 length equals 12 residues. Deletions cut 5 bases from V and 6 bases from J, with 11 bases between. CDR3 sequence (DNA): TGTGCCAGCAGTACAGGCCCTCGCGAGCAGTACTTC. Protein: CASSTGPREQYF.

The chain is built from TRBV10-3 and TRBJ2-5, with 9 bases matching TRBD2. From germline, CDR1 is ENHRY and CDR2 SYGVKD. V shed 5 bases and J 4 bases; nucleotides not matched to a gene: 17. This CDR3 spans 18 amino acids. CDR3 DNA sequence: TGTGCCATCAGTTCTTCTAGCGGGACAAACATAGGGGCAGAGACCCAGTACTTC. Translating gives CAISSSSGTNIGAETQYF.

The chain recombines TRBV12-5 with TRBJ1-4; D call uncertain. V lost 5 bases and J 0 bases, leaving 25 bases between the germline ends. CDR1 LGHNT and CDR2 FRNRAP come from the germline V gene. CDR3 size: 20 residues. CDR3 region: CASGPPLDGSTGTTNEKLFF. DNA for the CDR3: TGTGCTAGTGGTCCGCCTTTAGATGGTTCGACGGGCACAACTAATGAAAAACTGTTTTTT.

There are many counts of this clonotype. This chain uses TRBV7-6 with TRBJ1-2; D uncertain. There are 14 residues in the CDR3. CDR1 is SGHVS and CDR2 is FNYEAQ in the germline V gene. V lost 5 bases, J lost 2 bases, and 12 bases lay in between. CDR3 nucleotides: TGTGCCAGCAGCCGAGGGCCTGGCAACTATGGCTACACCTTC. It is translated as CASSRGPGNYGYTF.